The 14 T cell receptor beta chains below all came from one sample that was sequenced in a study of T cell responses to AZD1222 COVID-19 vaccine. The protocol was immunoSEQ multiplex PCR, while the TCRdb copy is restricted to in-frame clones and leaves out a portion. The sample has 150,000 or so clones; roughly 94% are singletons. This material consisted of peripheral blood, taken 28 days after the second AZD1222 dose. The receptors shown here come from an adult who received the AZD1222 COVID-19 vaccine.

CDR3 nucleotides: TGTGCCAGCAGCCTCCGGACTAGCGGGGGGGCCTATGAGCAGTTCTTC. Its translation is CASSLRTSGGAYEQFF. This chain uses TRBV9 with TRBJ2-1, with 15 bases aligning to TRBD2. Germline loops: CDR1 SGDLS, CDR2 YYNGEE. With 4 bases clipped from V and 8 bases from J, the junction kept 7 bases outside the gene matches. The CDR3 is made up of 16 amino acids.

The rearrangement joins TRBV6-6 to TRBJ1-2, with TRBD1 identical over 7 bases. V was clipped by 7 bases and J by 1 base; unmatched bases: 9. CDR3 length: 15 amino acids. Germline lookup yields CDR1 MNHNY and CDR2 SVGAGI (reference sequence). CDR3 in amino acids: CASNPQGPLNYGYTF. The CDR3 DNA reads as TGTGCCAGCAATCCACAGGGGCCCCTTAACTATGGCTACACCTTC.

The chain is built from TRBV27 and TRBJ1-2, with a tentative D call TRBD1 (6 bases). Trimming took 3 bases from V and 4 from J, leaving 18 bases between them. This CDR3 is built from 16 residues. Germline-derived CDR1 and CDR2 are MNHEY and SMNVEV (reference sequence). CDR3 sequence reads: CASSFSRGGVSYGYTF. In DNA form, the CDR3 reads TGTGCCAGCAGTTTCTCCCGAGGGGGGGTAAGCTATGGCTACACCTTC.

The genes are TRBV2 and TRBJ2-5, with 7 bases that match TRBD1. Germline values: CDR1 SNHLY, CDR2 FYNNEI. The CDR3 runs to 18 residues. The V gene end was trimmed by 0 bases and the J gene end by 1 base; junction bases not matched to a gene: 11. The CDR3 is CASSEAGPGQQFQETQYF. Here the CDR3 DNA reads TGTGCCAGCAGTGAAGCCGGTCCGGGACAGCAGTTCCAAGAGACCCAGTACTTC. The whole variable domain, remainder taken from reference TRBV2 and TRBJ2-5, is EPEVTQTPSHQVTQMGQEVILRCVPISNHLYFYWYRQILGQKVEFLVSFYNNEISEKSEIFDDQFSVERPDGSNFTLKIRSTKLEDSAMYFCASSEAGPGQQFQETQYFGPGTRLLVL.

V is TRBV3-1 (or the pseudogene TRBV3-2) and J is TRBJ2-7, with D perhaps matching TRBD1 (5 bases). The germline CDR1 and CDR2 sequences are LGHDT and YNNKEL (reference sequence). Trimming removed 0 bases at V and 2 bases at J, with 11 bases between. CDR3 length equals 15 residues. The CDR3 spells CASSQDGAGAYEQYF. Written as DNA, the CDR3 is TGTGCCAGCAGCCAAGATGGGGCCGGTGCCTACGAGCAGTACTTC.

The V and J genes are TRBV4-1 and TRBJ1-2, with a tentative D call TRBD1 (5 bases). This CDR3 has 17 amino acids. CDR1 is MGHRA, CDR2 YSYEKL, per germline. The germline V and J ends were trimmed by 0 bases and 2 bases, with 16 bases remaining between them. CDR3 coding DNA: TGCGCCAGCAGCCAAGAGCCTTGGGGGGTATCCAACTATGGCTACACCTTC. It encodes CASSQEPWGVSNYGYTF.

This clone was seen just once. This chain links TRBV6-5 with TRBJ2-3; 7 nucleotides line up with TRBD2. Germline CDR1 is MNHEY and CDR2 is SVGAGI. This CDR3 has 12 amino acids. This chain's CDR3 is CACGGITDTQYF. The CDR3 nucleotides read TGTGCTTGCGGGGGTATAACAGATACGCAGTATTTT.

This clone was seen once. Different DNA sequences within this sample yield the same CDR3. DNA for the CDR3: TGTGCCAGCAGGGGGGAGGGGTCACCCCTCCACTTT. It is translated as CASRGEGSPLHF. The V and J genes are TRBV2 and TRBJ1-6; TRBD1 is a possible D gene (5 bases). Deletions cut 6 bases from V and 10 bases from J, with 10 bases between. Germline loops: CDR1 SNHLY, CDR2 FYNNEI. The CDR3 spans 12 residues.

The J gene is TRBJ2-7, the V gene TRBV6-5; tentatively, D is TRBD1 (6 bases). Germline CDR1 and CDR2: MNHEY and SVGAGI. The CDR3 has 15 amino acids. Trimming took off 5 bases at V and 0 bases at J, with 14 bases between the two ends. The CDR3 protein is CASSPQGPSSYEQYF. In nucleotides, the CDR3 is TGTGCCAGCAGTCCTCAGGGGCCCAGCTCCTACGAGCAGTACTTC.

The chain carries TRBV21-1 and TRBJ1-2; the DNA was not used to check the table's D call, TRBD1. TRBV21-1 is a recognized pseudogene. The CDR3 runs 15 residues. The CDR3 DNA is TGTGCCAGCAGCAAAGGGGGGCAGAACAACTATGGCTACACCTTC. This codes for CASSKGGQNNYGYTF.

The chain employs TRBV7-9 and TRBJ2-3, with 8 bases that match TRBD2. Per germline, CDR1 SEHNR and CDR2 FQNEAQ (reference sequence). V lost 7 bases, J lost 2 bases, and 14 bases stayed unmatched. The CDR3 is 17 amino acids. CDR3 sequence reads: CASTLEDPSGLTDTQYF. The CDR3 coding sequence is TGTGCCAGCACCCTCGAGGATCCTAGCGGGCTCACAGATACGCAGTATTTT. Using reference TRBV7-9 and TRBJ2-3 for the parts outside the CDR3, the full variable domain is DTGVSQNPRHKITKRGQNVTFRCDPISEHNRLYWYRQTLGQGPEFLTYFQNEAQLEKSRLLSDRFSAERPKGSFSTLEIQRTEQGDSAMYLCASTLEDPSGLTDTQYFGPGTRLTVL.

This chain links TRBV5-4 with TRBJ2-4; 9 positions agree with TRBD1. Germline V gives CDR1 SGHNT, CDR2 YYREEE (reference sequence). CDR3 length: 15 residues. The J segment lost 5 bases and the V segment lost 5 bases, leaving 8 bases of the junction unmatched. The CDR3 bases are TGTGCCAGCAGGGCGGGACAGGGAATTGAAAACATTCAGTACTTC. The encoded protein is CASRAGQGIENIQYF.

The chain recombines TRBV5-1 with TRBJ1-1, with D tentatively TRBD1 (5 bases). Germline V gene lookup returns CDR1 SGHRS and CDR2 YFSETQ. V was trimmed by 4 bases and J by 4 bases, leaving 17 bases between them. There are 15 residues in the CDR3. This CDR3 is CASSRDPVGGTEAFF. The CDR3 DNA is TGCGCCAGCAGCCGGGACCCCGTTGGAGGCACTGAAGCTTTCTTT. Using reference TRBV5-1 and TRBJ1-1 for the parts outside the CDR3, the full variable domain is KAGVTQTPRYLIKTRGQQVTLSCSPISGHRSVSWYQQTPGQGLQFLFEYFSETQRNKGNFPGRFSGRQFSNSRSEMNVSTLELGDSALYLCASSRDPVGGTEAFFGQGTRLTVV.

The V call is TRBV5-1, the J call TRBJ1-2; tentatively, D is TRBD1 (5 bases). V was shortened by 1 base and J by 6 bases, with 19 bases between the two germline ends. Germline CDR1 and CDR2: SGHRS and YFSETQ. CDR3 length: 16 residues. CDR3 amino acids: CASSLISGPSVDGYTF. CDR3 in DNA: TGCGCCAGCAGCTTGATCTCGGGGCCCTCCGTCGATGGCTACACCTTC.